A selection of T cell receptor beta chains follows, all from one sample in a study of OX40 agonist ivuxolimab in advanced cancers. The method was immunoSEQ multiplex PCR; TCRdb's version includes in-frame clones alone and lacks a portion of them. The top ten clones hold roughly 1.9% of a sample with 61,000 or so clones, 75% to 90% of them seen once. The sequencing here drew on CD4+ or CD8+ T cells sorted from blood, taken in a trial of the OX40 agonist ivuxolimab. These receptors were collected from an adult with an advanced solid tumor such as melanoma, head and neck, liver or kidney cancer. Both conserved end residues are part of each CDR3. A D gene is named only where the DNA matches it firmly. Only some rows state a clone size, as once, few, many or a class for expanded clones.

d_call | clone_size | j_call | v_call | cdr3_aa | cdr3_nt
TRBD1 | - | TRBJ1-1 | TRBV5-4 | CASSRGQPSNTEAFF | TGTGCCAGCAGCCGGGGACAGCCGTCGAACACTGAAGCTTTCTTT
TRBD1 | once | TRBJ2-1 | TRBV5-1 | CASTQSGQGGGEQFF | TGCGCCAGCACCCAGTCGGGACAGGGGGGTGGTGAGCAGTTCTTC
- | few | TRBJ2-5 | TRBV18 | CASSRQETQYF | TGTGCCAGCTCTCGACAAGAGACCCAGTACTTC
- | - | TRBJ2-5 | TRBV10-3 | CATATPGEETQYF | TGTGCCACCGCGACTCCGGGGGAAGAGACCCAGTACTTC
TRBD2 | - | TRBJ2-7 | TRBV5-6 | CASSLRGLAVYEQYF | TGTGCCAGCAGCTTGCGGGGACTAGCAGTCTACGAGCAGTACTTC
TRBD2 | - | TRBJ2-1 | TRBV7-2 | CASSEGLAVDNEQFF | TGTGCCAGCAGCGAGGGACTAGCGGTCGACAATGAGCAGTTCTTC
- | - | TRBJ1-1 | TRBV6-1 | CATIGPENTEAFF | TGTGCCACCATCGGACCCGAGAACACTGAAGCTTTCTTT
- | - | TRBJ1-2 | TRBV5-1 | CASSLDTEPNYGYTF | TGCGCCAGCAGCTTGGATACAGAGCCTAACTATGGCTACACCTTC
- | - | TRBJ2-5 | TRBV5-1 | CASSLVGETQYF | TGCGCCAGCAGCTTGGTTGGAGAGACCCAGTACTTC
TRBD1 | once | TRBJ2-3 | TRBV28 | CASSLWGTGTTDTQYF | TGTGCCAGCAGTTTATGGGGGACAGGGACCACAGATACGCAGTATTTT
- | once | TRBJ2-7 | TRBV5-1 | CASSPPGTYEQYF | TGCGCCAGCAGCCCACCAGGGACTTACGAGCAGTACTTC
TRBD1 | - | TRBJ2-3 | TRBV23-1 | CASSPPGTGGSDTQYF | TGCGCCAGCAGTCCCCCCGGGACAGGGGGCTCAGATACGCAGTATTTT
TRBD1 | - | TRBJ2-7 | TRBV5-4 | CASSSRTGGYEQYF | TGTGCCAGCAGCTCGCGGACAGGGGGCTACGAGCAGTACTTC
- | - | TRBJ2-1 | TRBV20-1 | CSVGDIHEQFF | TGCAGCGTCGGGGACATCCATGAGCAGTTCTTC
TRBD2 | - | TRBJ2-7 | TRBV7-2 | CASSLESTSGGVKSYEQYF | TGTGCCAGCAGCTTAGAGTCGACTAGCGGGGGGGTCAAGTCCTACGAGCAGTACTTC
TRBD1 | - | TRBJ2-7 | TRBV7-9 | CASRRLGTGDSYEQYF | TGTGCCAGCAGGAGACTAGGGACAGGGGACTCCTACGAGCAGTACTTC
- | - | TRBJ1-5 | TRBV9 | CASSSDSGANQPQHF | TGTGCCAGCAGCTCGGACTCAGGGGCTAATCAGCCCCAGCATTTT
- | - | TRBJ2-1 | TRBV7-9 | CASSLGRLMGEQFF | TGTGCCAGCAGCTTAGGTAGGCTAATGGGGGAGCAGTTCTTC
- | - | TRBJ2-2 | TRBV6-6 | CASSYSNTGELFF | TGTGCCAGCAGTTACTCGAACACCGGGGAGCTGTTTTTT
- | - | TRBJ2-1 | TRBV9 | CASSSRDWASSYNEQFF | TGTGCCAGCAGCTCCCGGGATTGGGCTTCCTCCTACAATGAGCAGTTCTTC
TRBD2 | - | TRBJ2-3 | TRBV6-1 | CASGAGGPSTDTQYF | TGTGCCAGCGGGGCGGGGGGCCCTAGCACAGATACGCAGTATTTT
- | - | TRBJ1-2 | TRBV29-1 | CSVDGHTLYGYTF | TGCAGCGTTGATGGACACACACTCTATGGCTACACCTTC
- | - | TRBJ1-1 | TRBV28 | CASRRDLGTEAFF | TGTGCCAGCAGACGCGACCTGGGGACTGAAGCTTTCTTT
- | - | TRBJ1-5 | TRBV28 | CASSLPPGGLVNQPQHF | TGTGCCAGCAGTTTACCCCCGGGGGGGCTAGTCAATCAGCCCCAGCATTTT
- | - | TRBJ1-2 | TRBV28 | CASNSGNYLWGYTF | TGTGCCAGCAACTCGGGAAACTACCTCTGGGGCTACACCTTC
TRBD1 | - | TRBJ1-5 | TRBV2 | CASGGQANQPQHF | TGTGCCAGTGGGGGACAGGCCAATCAGCCCCAGCATTTT
TRBD2 | - | TRBJ2-3 | TRBV5-6 | CASSTPGLASTDTQYF | TGTGCCAGCAGCACACCGGGACTAGCGAGCACAGATACGCAGTATTTT
TRBD1 | - | TRBJ1-4 | TRBV2 | CASSLTGGNNEKLFF | TGTGCCAGCAGCCTTACAGGGGGAAATAATGAAAAACTGTTTTTT
TRBD1 | - | TRBJ1-5 | TRBV19 | CASSFSGGNQPQHF | TGTGCCAGTAGTTTCTCAGGGGGGAATCAGCCCCAGCATTTT
- | - | TRBJ2-7 | TRBV28 | CASRGDNYEQYF | TGTGCCAGCCGGGGGGACAACTACGAGCAGTACTTC
- | few | TRBJ1-4 | TRBV29-1 | CRGPQGISEKLFF | TGCAGGGGTCCACAGGGAATCAGTGAAAAACTGTTTTTT
TRBD1 | medium-sized | TRBJ1-2 | TRBV19 | CASAGTAYGYTF | TGTGCCAGCGCCGGGACAGCCTATGGCTACACCTTC
- | - | TRBJ2-7 | TRBV5-6 | CASSLRGSYEQYF | TGTGCCAGCAGCTTGAGGGGGTCCTACGAGCAGTACTTC
- | - | TRBJ1-5 | TRBV19 | CASSTRTDQPQHF | TGTGCCAGTAGTACGCGGACAGATCAGCCCCAGCATTTT
- | - | TRBJ1-1 | TRBV28 | CASSIHRDTEAFF | TGTGCCAGCAGTATCCATCGGGACACTGAAGCTTTCTTT
- | - | TRBJ1-1 | TRBV27 | CASSFRVMNTEAFF | TGTGCCAGCAGTTTTCGTGTGATGAACACTGAAGCTTTCTTT
TRBD2 | - | TRBJ2-2 | TRBV7-2 | CASSLGAHGGRAGELFF | TGTGCCAGCAGCTTAGGCGCCCACGGCGGGAGAGCCGGGGAGCTGTTTTTT
- | - | TRBJ2-7 | TRBV5-5 | CASSPPRVSSYEQYF | TGTGCCAGCAGCCCACCCAGGGTCAGCTCCTACGAGCAGTACTTC
TRBD1 | - | TRBJ1-2 | TRBV2 | CARYDRVSFGYTF | TGTGCCAGATATGACAGGGTTTCATTTGGCTACACCTTC
TRBD1 | - | TRBJ1-2 | TRBV19 | CATVPGQGITNYGYTF | TGTGCCACAGTCCCGGGACAGGGGATAACTAACTATGGCTACACCTTC
TRBD2 | once | TRBJ2-3 | TRBV7-3 | CASSERGADTQYF | TGTGCCAGCAGCGAACGGGGGGCAGATACGCAGTATTTT
- | few | TRBJ2-3 | TRBV14 | CASSQGYTQYF | TGTGCCAGCAGCCAGGGGTATACGCAGTATTTT